The present entry profiles one TCR beta chain with its context. The data were obtained in a study of blood T cell repertoires in COVID-19. Study information: Some COVID-19 samples were acute and others convalescent; all came from the United States, Italy and Spain. T cells, B-cell-depleted T cells, or PBMCs provided the cDNA or gDNA that served as material.

The authors' processing: Amplification from reference gene primers served as the basis for estimated nucleated cell counts. Here immunoSEQ multiplex PCR was the method, and the copy in TCRdb shows in-frame clones only, minus some. V and J calls and clone size are those listed in that table; D and trimming were worked out from the DNA. The sample yields tens of thousands of clones, about 86% seen once. Germline V gives CDR1 SNHLY, CDR2 FYNNEI. After removal of 5 bases from V and 4 bases from J, the junction contained 4 bases not matched to a gene. This CDR3 has 14 residues. The V gene is TRBV2, the J gene TRBJ1-3; TRBD1 agrees at 8 bases. The sequenced sample was peripheral blood. This TCR came from a woman older than 75 in a cohort sampled during active or convalescent COVID-19. CDR3 in DNA: TGTGCCAGCAGTCTCCGGGACAGGGGAAACACCATATATTTT. Its translation is CASSLRDRGNTIYF.